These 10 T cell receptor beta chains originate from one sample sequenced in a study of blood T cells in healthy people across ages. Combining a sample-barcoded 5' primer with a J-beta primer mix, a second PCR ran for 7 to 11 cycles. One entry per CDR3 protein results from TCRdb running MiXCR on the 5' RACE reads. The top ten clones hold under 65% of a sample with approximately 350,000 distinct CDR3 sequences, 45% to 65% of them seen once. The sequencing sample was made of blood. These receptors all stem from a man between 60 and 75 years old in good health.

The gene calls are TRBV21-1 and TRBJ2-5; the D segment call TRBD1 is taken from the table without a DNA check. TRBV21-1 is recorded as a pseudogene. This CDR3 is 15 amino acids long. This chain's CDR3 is CASSKGTPGGETQYF. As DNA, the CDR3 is TGTGCCAGCAGCAAAGGGACCCCAGGGGGAGAGACCCAGTACTTC.

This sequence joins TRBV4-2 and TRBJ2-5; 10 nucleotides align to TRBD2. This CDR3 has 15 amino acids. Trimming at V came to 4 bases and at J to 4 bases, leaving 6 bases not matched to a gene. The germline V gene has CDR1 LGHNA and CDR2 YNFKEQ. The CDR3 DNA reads TGTGCCAGCAGCCCGCTAGCGGGGGAAGGAGAGACCCAGTACTTC. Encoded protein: CASSPLAGEGETQYF.

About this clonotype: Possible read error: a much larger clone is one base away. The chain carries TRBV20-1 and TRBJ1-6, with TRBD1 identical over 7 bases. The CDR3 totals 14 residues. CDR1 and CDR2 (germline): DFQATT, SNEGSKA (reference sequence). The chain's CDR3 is CSARGGQNNSPIHF. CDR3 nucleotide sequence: TGCAGTGCTAGAGGGGGACAGAATAATTCACCCATCCACTTT.

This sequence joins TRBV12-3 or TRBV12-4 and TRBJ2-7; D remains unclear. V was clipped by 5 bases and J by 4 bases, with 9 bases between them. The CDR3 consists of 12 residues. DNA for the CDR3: TGTGCCAGCAGTCGGACGGATTACGAGCAGTACTTC. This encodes CASSRTDYEQYF.

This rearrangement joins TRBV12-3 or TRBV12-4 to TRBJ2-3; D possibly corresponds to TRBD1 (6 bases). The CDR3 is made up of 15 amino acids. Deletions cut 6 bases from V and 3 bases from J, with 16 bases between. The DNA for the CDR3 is TGTGCCAGCAGGATTTGGCAGGGGCGGACAGATACGCAGTATTTT. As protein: CASRIWQGRTDTQYF.

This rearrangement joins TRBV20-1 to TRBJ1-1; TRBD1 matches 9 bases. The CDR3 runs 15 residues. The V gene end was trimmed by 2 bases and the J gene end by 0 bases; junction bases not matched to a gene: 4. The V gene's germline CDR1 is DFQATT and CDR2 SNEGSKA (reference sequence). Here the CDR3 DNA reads TGCAGTGCTAGAACAGGGGGCGGCGTGAACACTGAAGCTTTCTTT. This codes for CSARTGGGVNTEAFF.

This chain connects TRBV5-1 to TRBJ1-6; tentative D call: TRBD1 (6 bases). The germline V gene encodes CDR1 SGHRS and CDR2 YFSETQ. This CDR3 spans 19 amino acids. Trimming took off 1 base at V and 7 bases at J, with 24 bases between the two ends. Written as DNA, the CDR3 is TGCGCCAGCAGCTTGTTCGAACAGGGAGAAAGAACACAAAATTCACCCCTCCACTTT. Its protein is CASSLFEQGERTQNSPLHF. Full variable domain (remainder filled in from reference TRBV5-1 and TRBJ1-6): KAGVTQTPRYLIKTRGQQVTLSCSPISGHRSVSWYQQTPGQGLQFLFEYFSETQRNKGNFPGRFSGRQFSNSRSEMNVSTLELGDSALYLCASSLFEQGERTQNSPLHFGNGTRLTVT.

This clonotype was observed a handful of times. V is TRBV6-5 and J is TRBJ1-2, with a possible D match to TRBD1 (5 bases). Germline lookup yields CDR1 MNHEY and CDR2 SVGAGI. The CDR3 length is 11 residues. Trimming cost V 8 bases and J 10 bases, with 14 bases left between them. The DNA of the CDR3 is TGTGCCAGCTATGCCATGGGGGACTACACCTTC. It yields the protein CASYAMGDYTF.

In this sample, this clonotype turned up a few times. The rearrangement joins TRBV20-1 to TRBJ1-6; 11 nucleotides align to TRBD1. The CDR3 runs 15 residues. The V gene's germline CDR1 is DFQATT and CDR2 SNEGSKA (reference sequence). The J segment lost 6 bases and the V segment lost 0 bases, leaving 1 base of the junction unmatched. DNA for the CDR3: TGCAGTGCTAGAGATGGGACAGGGGGTAATTCACCCCTCCACTTT. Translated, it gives CSARDGTGGNSPLHF.

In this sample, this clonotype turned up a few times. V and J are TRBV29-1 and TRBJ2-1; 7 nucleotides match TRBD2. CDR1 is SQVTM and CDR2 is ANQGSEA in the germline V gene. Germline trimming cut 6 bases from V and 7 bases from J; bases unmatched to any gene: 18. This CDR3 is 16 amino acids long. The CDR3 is CSVETPGTTRLNEQFF. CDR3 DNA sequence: TGCAGCGTAGAAACCCCCGGGACTACGAGGTTAAATGAGCAGTTCTTC.